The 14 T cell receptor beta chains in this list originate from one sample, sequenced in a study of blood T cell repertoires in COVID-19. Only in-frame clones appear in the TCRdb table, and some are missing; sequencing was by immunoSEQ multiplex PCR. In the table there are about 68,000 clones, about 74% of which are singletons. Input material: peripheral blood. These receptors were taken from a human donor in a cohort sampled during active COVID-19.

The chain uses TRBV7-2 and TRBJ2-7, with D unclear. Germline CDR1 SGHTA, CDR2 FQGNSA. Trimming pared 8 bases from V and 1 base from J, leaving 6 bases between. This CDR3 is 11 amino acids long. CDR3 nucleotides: TGTGCCAGCGGCCGATCCTACGAGCAGTACTTC. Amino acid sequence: CASGRSYEQYF.

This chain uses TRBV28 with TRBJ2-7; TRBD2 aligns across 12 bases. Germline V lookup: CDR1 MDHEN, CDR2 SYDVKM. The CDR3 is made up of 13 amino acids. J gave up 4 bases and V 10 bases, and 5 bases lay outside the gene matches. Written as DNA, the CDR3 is TGTGCCATCGGACTAGCGGGATTATACGAGCAGTACTTC. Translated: CAIGLAGLYEQYF. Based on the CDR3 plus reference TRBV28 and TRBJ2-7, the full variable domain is DVKVTQSSRYLVKRTGEKVFLECVQDMDHENMFWYRQDPGLGLRLIYFSYDVKMKEKGDIPEGYSVSREKKERFSLILESASTNQTSMYLCAIGLAGLYEQYFGPGTRLTVT.

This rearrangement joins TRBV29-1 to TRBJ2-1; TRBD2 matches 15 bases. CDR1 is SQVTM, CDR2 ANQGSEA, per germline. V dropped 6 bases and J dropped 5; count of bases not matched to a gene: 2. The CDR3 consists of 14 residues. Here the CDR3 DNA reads TGCAGCGTGGGACTAGCGGGGGGCAACAATGAGCAGTTCTTC. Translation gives CSVGLAGGNNEQFF.

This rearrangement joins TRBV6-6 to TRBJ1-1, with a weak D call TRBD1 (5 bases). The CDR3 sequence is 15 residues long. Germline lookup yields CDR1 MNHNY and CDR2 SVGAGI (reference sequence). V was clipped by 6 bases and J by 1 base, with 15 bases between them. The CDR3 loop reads CASRNPDRANTEAFF. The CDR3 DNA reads TGTGCCAGCAGAAATCCCGACAGAGCGAACACTGAAGCTTTCTTT.

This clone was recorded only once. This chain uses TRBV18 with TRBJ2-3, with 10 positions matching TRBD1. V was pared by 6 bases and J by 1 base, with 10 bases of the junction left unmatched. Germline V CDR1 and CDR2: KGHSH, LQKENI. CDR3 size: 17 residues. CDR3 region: CASSPGGTGVGTDTQYF. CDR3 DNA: TGTGCCAGCTCGCCTGGAGGGACAGGGGTTGGCACAGATACGCAGTATTTT.

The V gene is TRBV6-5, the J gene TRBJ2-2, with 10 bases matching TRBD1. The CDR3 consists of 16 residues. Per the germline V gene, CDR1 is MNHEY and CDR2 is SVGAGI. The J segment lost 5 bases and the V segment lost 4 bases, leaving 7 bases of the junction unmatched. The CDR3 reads CASSLGTGAPTGELFF. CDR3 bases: TGTGCCAGCAGTTTGGGGACAGGGGCCCCTACCGGGGAGCTGTTTTTT.

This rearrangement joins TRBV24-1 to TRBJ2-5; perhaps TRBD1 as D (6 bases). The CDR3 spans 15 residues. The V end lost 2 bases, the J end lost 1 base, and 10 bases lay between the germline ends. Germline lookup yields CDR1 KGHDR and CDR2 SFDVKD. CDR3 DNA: TGTGCCACCAGTGATTCTACAGGGACCCAAGAGACCCAGTACTTC. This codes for CATSDSTGTQETQYF.

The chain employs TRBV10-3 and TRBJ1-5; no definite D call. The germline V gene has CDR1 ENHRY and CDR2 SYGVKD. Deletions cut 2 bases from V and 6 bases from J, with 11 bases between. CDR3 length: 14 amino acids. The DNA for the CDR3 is TGTGCCATCAGTGAGGGCGGGGATAGTCAGCCCCAGCATTTT. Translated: CAISEGGDSQPQHF.

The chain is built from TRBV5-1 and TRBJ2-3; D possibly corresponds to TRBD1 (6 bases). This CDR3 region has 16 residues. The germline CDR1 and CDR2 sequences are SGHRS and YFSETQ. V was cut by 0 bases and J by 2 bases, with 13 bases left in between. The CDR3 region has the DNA TGCGCCAGCAGCTTGGGAGGGACATCCACCACAGATACGCAGTATTTT. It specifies CASSLGGTSTTDTQYF.

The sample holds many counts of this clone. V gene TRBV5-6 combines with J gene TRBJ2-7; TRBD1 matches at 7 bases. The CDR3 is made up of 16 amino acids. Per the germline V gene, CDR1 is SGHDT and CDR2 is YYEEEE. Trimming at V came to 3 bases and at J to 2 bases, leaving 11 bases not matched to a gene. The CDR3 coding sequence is TGTGCCAGCAGCTCGGCCCTCCGGGACAGTGCCTACGAGCAGTACTTC. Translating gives CASSSALRDSAYEQYF.

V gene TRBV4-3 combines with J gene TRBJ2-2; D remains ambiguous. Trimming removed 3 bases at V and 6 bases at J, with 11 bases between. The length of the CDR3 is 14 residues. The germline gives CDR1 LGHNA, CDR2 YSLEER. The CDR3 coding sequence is TGCGCCAGCAGCCAGGCCCCATACGCCGGGGAGCTGTTTTTT. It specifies CASSQAPYAGELFF.

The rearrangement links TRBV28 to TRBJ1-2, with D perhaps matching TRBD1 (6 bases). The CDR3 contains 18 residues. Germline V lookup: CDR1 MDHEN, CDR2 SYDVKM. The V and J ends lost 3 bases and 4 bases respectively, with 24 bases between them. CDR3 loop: CASSFSSPGQNRFYGYTF. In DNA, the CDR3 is TGTGCCAGCAGTTTTTCATCCCCTGGACAGAATAGATTCTATGGCTACACCTTC.

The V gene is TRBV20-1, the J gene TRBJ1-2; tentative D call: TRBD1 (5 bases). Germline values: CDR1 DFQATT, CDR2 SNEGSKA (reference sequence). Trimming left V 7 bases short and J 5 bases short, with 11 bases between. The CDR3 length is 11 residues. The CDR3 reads CSGGGRYGYTF. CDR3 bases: TGCAGTGGGGGGGGAAGATATGGCTACACCTTC.

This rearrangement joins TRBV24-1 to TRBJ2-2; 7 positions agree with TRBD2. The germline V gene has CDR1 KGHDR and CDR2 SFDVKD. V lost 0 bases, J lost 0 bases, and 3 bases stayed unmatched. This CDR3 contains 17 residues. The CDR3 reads CATSDLSAGSNTGELFF. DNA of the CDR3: TGTGCCACCAGTGATTTGTCAGCGGGATCGAACACCGGGGAGCTGTTTTTT.